Shown below are 23 T cell receptor beta chains from a single sample sequenced in a study of metastatic and nonmetastatic thyroid tumors. No treatment had been given to any patient before thyroid surgery. From the PCR reads, TCRdb re-called clones with MiXCR. The sample has thousands of clones, 25% to 35% seen once. What was sequenced was adjacent normal tissue. These TCRs come from a female donor with papillary thyroid cancer or a benign thyroid nodule (not recorded which). Some clones in this sample may be carry-over from other donors' samples.

This clone appeared a few times. The gene calls are TRBV6-1 and TRBJ1-1; D remains unclear. CDR1 is MNHNS and CDR2 is SASEGT in the germline V gene. Trimming removed 6 bases at V and 6 bases at J, with 23 bases between. This CDR3 is 16 amino acids long. CDR3 nucleotide sequence: TGTGCCAGCAGCTCCGCCCGGGTGGGTAGGAGGTCTGAAGCTTTCTTT. This codes for CASSSARVGRRSEAFF.

This clone is termed medium-sized (0.01 to 0.1%). J is TRBJ2-7 and V is TRBV9; 8 bases line up with TRBD2. Germline loops: CDR1 SGDLS, CDR2 YYNGEE. The CDR3 runs to 13 residues. The ends lost 3 bases at V and 6 bases at J; junction bases unmatched: 5. In DNA, the CDR3 is TGTGCCAGCAGCGCGGGGGGGGTGGTCGAGCAGTACTTC. This translates into CASSAGGVVEQYF. Combining the CDR3 with reference TRBV9 and TRBJ2-7 gives the whole variable domain DSGVTQTPKHLITATGQRVTLRCSPRSGDLSVYWYQQSLDQGLQFLIQYYNGEERAKGNILERFSAQQFPDLHSELNLSSLELGDSALYFCASSAGGVVEQYFGPGTRLTVT.

This clone occurred once. The genes are TRBV5-4 and TRBJ2-2; D is possibly TRBD1 (6 bases). Germline CDR1 and CDR2: SGHNT and YYREEE (reference sequence). This CDR3 region has 17 residues. V shed 0 bases and J shed 5 bases, with 17 bases lying between them. The CDR3 region has the DNA TGTGCCAGCAGCTTGGGGTATCAGGGGATGTGGACCGGGGAGCTGTTTTTT. Its protein is CASSLGYQGMWTGELFF.

V gene TRBV9 combines with J gene TRBJ2-1; D may be TRBD1 or TRBD2 (5 bases each). CDR1 is SGDLS and CDR2 is YYNGEE in the germline V gene. The germline V and J ends were trimmed by 3 bases and 2 bases, with 9 bases remaining between them. This CDR3 is 14 amino acids long. Written as DNA, the CDR3 is TGTGCCAGCAGCGGTGGGGGAGCCTACAATGAGCAGTTCTTC. Protein product: CASSGGGAYNEQFF.

The chain has TRBV6-1 and TRBJ2-1; D may be TRBD1 or TRBD2 (5 bases each). Between the trimmed V and J ends, which lost 0 bases and 11 bases, there was a span of 8 bases. The CDR3 extends over 12 amino acids. Germline loops: CDR1 MNHNS, CDR2 SASEGT. This chain's CDR3 is CASSEAGTQQFF. CDR3 in DNA: TGTGCCAGCAGTGAAGCTGGGACGCAGCAGTTCTTC.

There are a few counts of this clone. This rearrangement joins TRBV6-5 to TRBJ2-5; 10 nucleotides line up with TRBD2. CDR1 and CDR2 (germline): MNHEY, SVGAGI. This CDR3 is 17 amino acids long. Unmatched junction bases numbered 9, after V lost 0 bases and J lost 5 bases. CDR3 coding DNA: TGTGCCAGCAGTTACTCTTCCCGGCTAGCGGGAGATGAGACCCAGTACTTC. Amino acid sequence: CASSYSSRLAGDETQYF.

The DNA for the CDR3 is TGTGCCAGCAGCTTACCAATGACGTCCGGGGCTTTCTTT. Its protein product is CASSLPMTSGAFF. This chain connects TRBV28 to TRBJ1-1; the D is unclear. Trimming removed 6 bases from V and 11 bases from J, with 19 bases in between. CDR1 is MDHEN, CDR2 SYDVKM, per germline. This CDR3 is built from 13 residues.

Only a few counts were recorded for this clone. The junction shows a germline mismatch at one end, possibly a read error. The rearrangement joins TRBV6-2 or TRBV6-3 to TRBJ2-7; unclear D gene. Germline lookup yields CDR1 MNHEY and CDR2 SVGEGT. The CDR3 extends over 13 amino acids. This CDR3 is CASSYSIDREQYF. CDR3 DNA: TGTGCCAGCAGCTACTCAATAGACCGCGAGCAGTACTTC.

The rearrangement links TRBV28 to TRBJ2-5, with TRBD1 identical over 7 bases. V gave up 5 bases and J gave up 1 base; unmatched junction bases: 7. The CDR3 has 15 residues. The germline CDR1 and CDR2 sequences are MDHEN and SYDVKM. In DNA, the CDR3 is TGTGCCAGCAGTGTGGGGTACAGGGGCCAAGAGACCCAGTACTTC. Protein sequence: CASSVGYRGQETQYF.

This clone is labeled medium-sized (0.01 to 0.1%). The chain couples TRBV5-1 to TRBJ2-3; D remains ambiguous. Trimming cost V 4 bases and J 1 base, with 7 bases left between them. The germline V gene encodes CDR1 SGHRS and CDR2 YFSETQ. The CDR3 extends over 13 amino acids. The CDR3 protein is CASSGEGTDTQYF. DNA for the CDR3: TGCGCCAGCAGCGGGGAAGGCACAGATACGCAGTATTTT.

V gene TRBV7-2 combines with J gene TRBJ2-3, with 9 bases matching TRBD2. The CDR3 runs 14 residues. Germline V CDR1 and CDR2: SGHTA, FQGNSA. Losses at the gene ends were 2 bases for V and 6 bases for J; bases not matched to a gene: 3. The DNA for the CDR3 is TGTGCCAGCAGCTTACGGGCGGGAGGGGATACGCAGTATTTT. Translating it yields CASSLRAGGDTQYF.

This chain joins TRBV28 and TRBJ2-5, with D possibly matching TRBD2 (5 bases). Germline CDR1 and CDR2: MDHEN and SYDVKM. The CDR3 contains 15 residues. The germline V and J ends were trimmed by 6 bases and 2 bases, with 16 bases remaining between them. The CDR3 bases are TGTGCCAGCAGCACCCAAGGAGGAATACAAGAGACCCAGTACTTC. It is translated as CASSTQGGIQETQYF. Full variable domain (missing parts from reference TRBV28 and TRBJ2-5): DVKVTQSSRYLVKRTGEKVFLECVQDMDHENMFWYRQDPGLGLRLIYFSYDVKMKEKGDIPEGYSVSREKKERFSLILESASTNQTSMYLCASSTQGGIQETQYFGPGTRLLVL.

This clone was seen only once. This chain uses TRBV18 with TRBJ1-2; possible D gene TRBD1, 5 bases. Germline V gene sequence: CDR1 KGHSH, CDR2 LQKENI. V lost 6 bases and J lost 4, with 24 bases in between. The CDR3 sequence is 17 residues long. The CDR3 nucleotides are TGTGCCAGCTCGTTGCGTGGACGGACGGGGGAAGGCTATGGCTACACCTTC. Amino acids: CASSLRGRTGEGYGYTF.

The V call is TRBV7-9, the J call TRBJ2-7; D ambiguous. The V and J ends lost 7 bases and 2 bases respectively, with 18 bases between them. Germline assignment: CDR1 SEHNR and CDR2 FQNEAQ (reference sequence). The length of the CDR3 is 15 residues. The DNA of the CDR3 is TGTGCCAGCACCCCACGGTCGGCGGTTACCTACGAGCAGTACTTC. Translation: CASTPRSAVTYEQYF.

This clone is termed medium-sized. At one end the junction does not follow the germline gene, possibly because of a read error. The V call is TRBV7-9, the J call TRBJ1-2; D unresolved. This CDR3 has 10 residues. Germline lookup yields CDR1 SEHNR and CDR2 FQNEAQ (reference sequence). CDR3 sequence (DNA): TGTGCCAGCAGCTCAGAGGGCCCCGTCTTC. This encodes CASSSEGPVF.

This clone was seen only a few times. The rearrangement links TRBV6-1 to TRBJ2-5; 7 bases are a match to TRBD2. Unmatched junction bases numbered 4, after V lost 2 bases and J lost 4 bases. The CDR3 runs to 14 residues. The germline CDR1 and CDR2 sequences are MNHNS and SASEGT. CDR3 in DNA: TGTGCCAGCAGTGAATTGGGGGGGGGAGAGACCCAGTACTTC. Amino acid sequence: CASSELGGGETQYF.

This chain connects TRBV6-1 to TRBJ2-1; TRBD1 is a possible D gene (6 bases). The CDR3 consists of 15 residues. With 4 bases removed from V and 9 bases from J, the gap between germline ends came to 19 bases. Germline V gene data show CDR1 as MNHNS and CDR2 as SASEGT. The DNA for the CDR3 is TGTGCCAGCAGTGCCAGGGGCACCTTCGGAAGTGAGCAGTTCTTC. Translated: CASSARGTFGSEQFF.

The rearrangement joins TRBV5-1 to TRBJ2-7; 7 bases align to TRBD1. The CDR3 sequence is 14 residues long. Germline V gene lookup returns CDR1 SGHRS and CDR2 YFSETQ. The V gene end was trimmed by 4 bases and the J gene end by 6 bases; junction bases not matched to a gene: 10. The CDR3 loop reads CASSDGDSTAEQYF. In nucleotides, the CDR3 is TGCGCCAGCAGCGACGGGGACAGCACGGCCGAGCAGTACTTC. Looking up the rest from reference TRBV5-1 and TRBJ2-7 gives the full variable domain: KAGVTQTPRYLIKTRGQQVTLSCSPISGHRSVSWYQQTPGQGLQFLFEYFSETQRNKGNFPGRFSGRQFSNSRSEMNVSTLELGDSALYLCASSDGDSTAEQYFGPGTRLTVT.

This clone counts as medium-sized. The chain is built from TRBV4-1 and TRBJ2-5; possibly TRBD2 for D (5 bases). The CDR3 has 14 residues. V lost 0 bases to trimming and J lost 5 bases, with 10 bases between them. The germline gives CDR1 MGHRA, CDR2 YSYEKL. The CDR3 sequence is CASSQDGRRETQYF. The CDR3 coding sequence is TGCGCCAGCAGCCAAGACGGGCGGAGGGAGACCCAGTACTTC.

The table lists this clone with many counts. The rearrangement links TRBV6-1 to TRBJ1-3; D perhaps matches TRBD1 (5 bases). In germline, CDR1 is MNHNS, CDR2 SASEGT. CDR3 size: 15 residues. The V end was cut by 6 bases, the J end by 0 bases, with 12 bases between. CDR3 amino acids: CASSATGTSGNTIYF. Written as DNA, the CDR3 is TGTGCCAGCAGCGCTACCGGGACCTCTGGAAACACCATATATTTT.

The chain couples TRBV2 to TRBJ2-7; D is perhaps TRBD2 (6 bases). The V gene lost 10 bases and the J gene lost 3 bases, with 10 bases spanning the gap. From germline, CDR1 is SNHLY and CDR2 FYNNEI. CDR3 length: 11 residues. The CDR3 sequence: CATREYYEQYF. The CDR3 coding sequence is TGTGCCACCCGGGAGTACTACGAGCAGTACTTC.

This clone was seen only a few times. The chain combines TRBV19 with TRBJ2-1; D call uncertain. CDR1 and CDR2 (germline): LNHDA, SQIVND (reference sequence). Trimming cost V 1 base and J 9 bases, with 13 bases left between them. The CDR3 is 14 residues long. CDR3 DNA: TGTGCCAGTAGTATAGCTCTGAGACGAGGTGAGCAGTTCTTC. Translating gives CASSIALRRGEQFF.

By its share, this clone is large. CDR3 protein: CATHRHGGARSYEQYF. DNA for the CDR3: TGTGCCACCCACCGGCATGGAGGCGCAAGGTCCTACGAGCAGTACTTC. The V call is TRBV6-1, the J call TRBJ2-7; a possible D gene is TRBD2 (5 bases). The germline V gene encodes CDR1 MNHNS and CDR2 SASEGT. Trimming shortened V by 10 bases and J by 1 base, and 23 bases separated the two germline ends. CDR3 length: 16 amino acids.